This T cell receptor (beta chain) appears in the sequencing data of a study of beta chain features in type 1 diabetes. Expressed TCRB transcripts were sequenced, since all the RNA that had been isolated was reverse transcribed. Measured with immunoSEQ multiplex PCR; TCRdb has only the in-frame clones, and not every one. In the table there are 310,000 or so clones, 11% of which are singletons. Each donor gave one heparinised blood draw averaging about 110 mL. CD4+ cells of the naive, central memory, regulatory and stem cell-like memory types were sorted via CD45RO/CCR7/CD25/CD127/CD95/CD27. Trimming took off 1 base at V and 6 bases at J, with 8 bases between the two ends. This CDR3 region has 13 residues. Germline loops: CDR1 LNHNV, CDR2 YYDKDF (reference sequence).

The rearrangement links TRBV15 to TRBJ2-3, with a tentative D call TRBD2 (6 bases). Material for sequencing was naive CD4+ T cells from blood. This receptor was obtained from a woman aged 25 to 39 in good health. The CDR3 bases are TGTGCCACCAGCAGAGCGGGAGTGGATACGCAGTATTTT. As protein: CATSRAGVDTQYF.